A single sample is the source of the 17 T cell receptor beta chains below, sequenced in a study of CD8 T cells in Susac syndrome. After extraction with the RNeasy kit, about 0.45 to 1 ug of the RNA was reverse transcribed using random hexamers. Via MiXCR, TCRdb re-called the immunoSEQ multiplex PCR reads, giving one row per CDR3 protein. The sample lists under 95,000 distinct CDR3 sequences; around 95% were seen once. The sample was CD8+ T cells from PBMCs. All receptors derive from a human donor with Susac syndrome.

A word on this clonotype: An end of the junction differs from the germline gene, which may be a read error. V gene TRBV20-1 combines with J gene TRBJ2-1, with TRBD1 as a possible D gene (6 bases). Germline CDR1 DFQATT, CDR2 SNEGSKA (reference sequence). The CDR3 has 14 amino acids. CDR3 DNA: TGCAGTGCTATGGGGGCCCTCTCCAACAATGAGCAGTTCTTC. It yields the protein CSAMGALSNNEQFF.

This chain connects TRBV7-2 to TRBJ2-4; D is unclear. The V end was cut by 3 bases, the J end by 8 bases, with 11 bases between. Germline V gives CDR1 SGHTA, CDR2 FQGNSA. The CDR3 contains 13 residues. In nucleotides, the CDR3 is TGTGCCAGCAGCTTCCACGTCACGGACATTCAGTACTTC. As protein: CASSFHVTDIQYF.

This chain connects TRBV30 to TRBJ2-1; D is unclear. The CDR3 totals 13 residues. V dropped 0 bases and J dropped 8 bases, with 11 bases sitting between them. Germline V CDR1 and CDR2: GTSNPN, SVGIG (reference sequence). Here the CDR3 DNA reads TGTGCCTGGAGTGTATCCGGCGTCGATGAGCAGTTCTTC. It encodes CAWSVSGVDEQFF.

The CDR3 DNA reads as TGTGCCACCGCCGCCAGCGGGAGGTGGTACGAGCAGTACTTC. Translated: CATAASGRWYEQYF. The chain employs TRBV27 and TRBJ2-7, with TRBD2 matching 9 bases. Germline V gives CDR1 MNHEY, CDR2 SMNVEV (reference sequence). V was clipped by 10 bases and J by 4 bases; unmatched bases: 11. This CDR3 comprises 14 residues.

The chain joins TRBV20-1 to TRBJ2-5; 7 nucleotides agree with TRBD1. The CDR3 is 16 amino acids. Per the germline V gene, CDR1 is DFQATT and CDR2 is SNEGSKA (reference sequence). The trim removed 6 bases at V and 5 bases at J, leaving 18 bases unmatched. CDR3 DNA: TGCAGTGCCGATCACAGGGGCCGGGACGGATGGGAGACCCAGTACTTC. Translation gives CSADHRGRDGWETQYF.

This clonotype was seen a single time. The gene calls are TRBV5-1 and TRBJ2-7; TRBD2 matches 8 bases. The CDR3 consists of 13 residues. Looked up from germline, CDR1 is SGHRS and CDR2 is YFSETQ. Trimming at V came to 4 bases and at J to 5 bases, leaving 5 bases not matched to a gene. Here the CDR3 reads CASSGGLGNEQYF. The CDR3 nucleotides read TGCGCCAGCAGCGGGGGACTAGGGAACGAGCAGTACTTC.

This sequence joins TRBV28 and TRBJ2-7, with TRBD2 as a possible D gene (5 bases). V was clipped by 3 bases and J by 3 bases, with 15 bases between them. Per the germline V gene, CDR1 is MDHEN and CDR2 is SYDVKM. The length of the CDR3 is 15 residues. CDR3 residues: CASSFTGIPFYEQYF. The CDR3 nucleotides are TGTGCCAGCAGTTTCACGGGGATACCTTTCTACGAGCAGTACTTC.

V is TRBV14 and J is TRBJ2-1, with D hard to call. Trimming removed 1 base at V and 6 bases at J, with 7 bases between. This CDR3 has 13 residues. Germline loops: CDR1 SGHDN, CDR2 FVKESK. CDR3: CASSQGYGNEQFF. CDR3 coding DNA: TGTGCCAGCAGCCAAGGCTACGGCAATGAGCAGTTCTTC.

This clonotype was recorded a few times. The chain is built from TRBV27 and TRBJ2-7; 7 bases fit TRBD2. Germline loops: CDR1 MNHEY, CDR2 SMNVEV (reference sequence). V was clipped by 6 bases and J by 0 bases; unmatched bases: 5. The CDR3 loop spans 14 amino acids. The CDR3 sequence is CASSNGGSSYEQYF. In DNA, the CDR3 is TGTGCCAGCAGCAATGGCGGGAGCTCCTACGAGCAGTACTTC.

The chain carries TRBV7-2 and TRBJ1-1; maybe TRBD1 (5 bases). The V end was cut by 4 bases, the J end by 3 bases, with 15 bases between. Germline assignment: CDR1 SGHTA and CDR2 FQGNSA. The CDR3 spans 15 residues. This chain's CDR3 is CASSYSSGRDTEAFF. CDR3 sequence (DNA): TGTGCCAGCAGCTACTCATCGGGGCGGGACACTGAAGCTTTCTTT.

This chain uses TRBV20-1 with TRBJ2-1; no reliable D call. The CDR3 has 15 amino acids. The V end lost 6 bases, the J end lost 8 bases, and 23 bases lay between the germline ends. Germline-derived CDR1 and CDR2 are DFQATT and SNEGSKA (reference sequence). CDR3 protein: CSASPRPGAVDEQFF. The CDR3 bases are TGCAGTGCAAGCCCAAGACCCGGCGCGGTCGATGAGCAGTTCTTC.

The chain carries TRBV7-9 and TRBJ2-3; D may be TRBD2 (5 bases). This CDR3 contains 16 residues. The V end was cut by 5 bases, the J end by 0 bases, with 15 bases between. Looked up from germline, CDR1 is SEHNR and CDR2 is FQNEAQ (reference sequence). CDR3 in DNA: TGTGCCAGCAGCCCTCTCCTAGCCTCTAGCACAGATACGCAGTATTTT. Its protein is CASSPLLASSTDTQYF.

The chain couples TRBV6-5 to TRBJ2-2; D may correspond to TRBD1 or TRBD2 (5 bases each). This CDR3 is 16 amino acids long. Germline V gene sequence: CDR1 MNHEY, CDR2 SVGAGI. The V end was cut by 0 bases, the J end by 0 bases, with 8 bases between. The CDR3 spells CASSYSLGPNTGELFF. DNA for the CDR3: TGTGCCAGCAGTTACTCTCTGGGACCGAACACCGGGGAGCTGTTTTTT.

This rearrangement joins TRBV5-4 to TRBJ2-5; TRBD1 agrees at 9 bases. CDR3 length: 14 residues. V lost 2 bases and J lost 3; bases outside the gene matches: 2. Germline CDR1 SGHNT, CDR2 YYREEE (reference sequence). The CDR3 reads CASSFRDREETQYF. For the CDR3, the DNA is TGTGCCAGCAGCTTCCGGGACAGGGAAGAGACCCAGTACTTC.

The CDR3 here is CASSLGGRGQETQYF. The CDR3, as DNA: TGTGCCAGCAGCTTAGGCGGGAGAGGGCAAGAGACCCAGTACTTC. The chain recombines TRBV13 with TRBJ2-5; TRBD2 is a possible D gene (6 bases). There are 15 residues in the CDR3. CDR1 and CDR2 from the germline V gene are PRHDT and FYEKMQ (reference sequence). Trimming removed 0 bases from V and 2 bases from J, with 10 bases in between.

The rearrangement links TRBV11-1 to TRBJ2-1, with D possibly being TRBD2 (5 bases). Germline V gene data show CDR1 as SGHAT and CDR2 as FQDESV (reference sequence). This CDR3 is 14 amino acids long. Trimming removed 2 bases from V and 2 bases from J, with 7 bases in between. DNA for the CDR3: TGTGCCAGCAGCTTAAGCGGAACCTACAATGAGCAGTTCTTC. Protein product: CASSLSGTYNEQFF.

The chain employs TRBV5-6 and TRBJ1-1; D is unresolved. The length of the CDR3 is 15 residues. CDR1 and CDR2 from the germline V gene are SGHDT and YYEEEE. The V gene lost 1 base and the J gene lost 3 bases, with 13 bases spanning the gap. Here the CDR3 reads CASSLFLTEYTEAFF. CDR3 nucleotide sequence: TGTGCCAGCAGCTTGTTTTTGACGGAGTACACTGAAGCTTTCTTT. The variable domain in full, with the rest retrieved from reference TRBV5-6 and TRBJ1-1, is DAGVTQSPTHLIKTRGQQVTLRCSPKSGHDTVSWYQQALGQGPQFIFQYYEEEERQRGNFPDRFSGHQFPNYSSELNVNALLLGDSALYLCASSLFLTEYTEAFFGQGTRLTVV.